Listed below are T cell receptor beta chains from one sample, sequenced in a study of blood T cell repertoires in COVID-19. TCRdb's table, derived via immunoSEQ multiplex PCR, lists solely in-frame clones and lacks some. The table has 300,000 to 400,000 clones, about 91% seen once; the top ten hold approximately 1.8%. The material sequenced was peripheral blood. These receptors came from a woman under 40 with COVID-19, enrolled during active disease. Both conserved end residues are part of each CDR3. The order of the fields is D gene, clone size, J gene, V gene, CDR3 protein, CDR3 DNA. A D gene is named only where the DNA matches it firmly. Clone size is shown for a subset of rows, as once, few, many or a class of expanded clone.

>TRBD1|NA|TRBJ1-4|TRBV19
CASSIAQGYEKLFF
TGTGCCAGTAGTATAGCACAGGGGTATGAAAAACTGTTTTTT
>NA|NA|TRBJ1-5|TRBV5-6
CASSSRNQPQHF
TGTGCCAGCAGCTCCAGAAATCAGCCCCAGCATTTT
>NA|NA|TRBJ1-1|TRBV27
CASSFSLGGTEAFF
TGTGCCAGCAGTTTTTCGTTAGGAGGCACTGAAGCTTTCTTT
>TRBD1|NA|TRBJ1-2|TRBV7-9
CASRSAGTGGYGYTF
TGTGCCAGCAGATCCGCAGGGACAGGGGGCTATGGCTACACCTTC
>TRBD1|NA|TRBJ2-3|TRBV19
CASSTSSPGQDTQYF
TGTGCCAGTAGTACCTCCTCACCGGGACAGGATACGCAGTATTTT
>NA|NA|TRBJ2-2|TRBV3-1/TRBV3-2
CASSQATNTGELFF
TGTGCCAGCAGCCAAGCAACGAACACCGGGGAGCTGTTTTTT
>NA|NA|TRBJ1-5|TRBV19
CASSVSGSNQPQHF
TGTGCCAGTAGTGTATCGGGGAGCAATCAGCCCCAGCATTTT
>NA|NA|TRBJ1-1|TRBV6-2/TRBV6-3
CASSYRGFEGPVNTEAFF
TGTGCCAGCAGTTATAGAGGCTTTGAGGGCCCCGTGAACACTGAAGCTTTCTTT
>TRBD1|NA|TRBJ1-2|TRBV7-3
CASSLNGQDYTF
TGTGCCAGCAGCTTAAATGGACAGGACTACACCTTC
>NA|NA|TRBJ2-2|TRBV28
CASSQQVRELFF
TGTGCCAGCAGTCAACAGGTCCGGGAGCTGTTTTTT
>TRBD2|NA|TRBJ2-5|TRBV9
CASSEGLQETQYF
TGTGCCAGCAGCGAGGGACTACAAGAGACCCAGTACTTC
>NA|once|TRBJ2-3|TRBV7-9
CASSLVGGTDTQYF
TGTGCCAGCAGCTTAGTCGGGGGAACAGATACGCAGTATTTT
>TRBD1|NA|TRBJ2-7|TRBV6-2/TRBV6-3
CASSSGRDRAYEQYF
TGTGCCAGCAGTTCCGGCCGGGACAGGGCCTACGAGCAGTACTTC
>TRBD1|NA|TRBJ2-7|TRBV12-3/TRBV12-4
CASSPTGIYEQYF
TGTGCCAGCAGCCCGACAGGGATCTACGAGCAGTACTTC
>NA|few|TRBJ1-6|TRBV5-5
CASSLGSVNSPLHF
TGTGCCAGCAGCTTGGGGAGTGTTAATTCACCCCTCCACTTT
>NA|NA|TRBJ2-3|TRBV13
CASSSGGSSTDTQYF
TGTGCCAGCAGCTCTGGCGGTTCTAGCACAGATACGCAGTATTTT
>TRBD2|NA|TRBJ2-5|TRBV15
CATSRGDSGAGETQYF
TGTGCCACCAGCAGAGGAGATAGCGGGGCCGGGGAGACCCAGTACTTC
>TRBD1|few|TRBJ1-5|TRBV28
CASSLSRDRSYQSNQPQHF
TGTGCCAGCAGTTTATCGCGGGACAGATCCTACCAAAGCAATCAGCCCCAGCATTTT
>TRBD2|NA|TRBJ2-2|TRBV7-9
CATSRDGTSGTGELFF
TGTGCCACCTCTCGGGACGGGACTAGTGGAACCGGGGAGCTGTTTTTT
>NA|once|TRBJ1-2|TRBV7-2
CASSLGTHKGYTF
TGTGCCAGCAGCTTAGGGACACATAAGGGCTACACCTTC
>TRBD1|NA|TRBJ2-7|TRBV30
CAWRLTGNFHEQYF
TGTGCCTGGAGACTGACAGGGAATTTCCACGAGCAGTACTTC
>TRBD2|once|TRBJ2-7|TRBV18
CASSPKLAGGPYEQYF
TGTGCCAGCTCCCCCAAACTAGCGGGGGGCCCCTACGAGCAGTACTTC
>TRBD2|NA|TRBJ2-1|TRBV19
CASSPAGDEQFF
TGTGCCAGTAGTCCCGCGGGGGATGAGCAGTTCTTC
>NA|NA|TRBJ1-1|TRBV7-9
CASSLVMNTEAFF
TGTGCCAGCAGCTTAGTAATGAACACTGAAGCTTTCTTT
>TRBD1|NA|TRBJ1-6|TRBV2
CASKFRQGSPLHF
TGTGCCAGCAAATTTAGACAGGGCTCACCCCTCCACTTT
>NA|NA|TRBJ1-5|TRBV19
CASREQSQPQHF
TGTGCCAGCCGGGAACAAAGCCAGCCCCAGCATTTT
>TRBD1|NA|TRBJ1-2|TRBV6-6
CADPDRAAGYTF
TGTGCCGACCCCGACAGGGCGGCTGGCTACACCTTC
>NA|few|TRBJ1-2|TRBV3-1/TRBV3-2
CASSQAGGYTF
TGTGCCAGCAGCCAAGCCGGGGGCTACACCTTC
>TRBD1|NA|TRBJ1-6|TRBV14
CASSQEVEGTVDYNSPLHF
TGTGCCAGCAGCCAAGAGGTGGAGGGGACAGTTGATTATAATTCACCCCTCCACTTT
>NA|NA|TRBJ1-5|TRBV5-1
CASSLDGDQPQHF
TGCGCCAGCAGCTTGGACGGGGATCAGCCCCAGCATTTT
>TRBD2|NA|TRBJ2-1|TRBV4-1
CASSQDRGDYNEQFF
TGCGCCAGCAGCCAAGACCGGGGGGACTACAATGAGCAGTTCTTC
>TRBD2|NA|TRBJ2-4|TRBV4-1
CASSQGLAGVLAKNIQYF
TGCGCCAGCAGCCAGGGGCTAGCGGGGGTACTAGCCAAAAACATTCAGTACTTC
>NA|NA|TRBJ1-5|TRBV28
CATTQGQGPLPQHF
TGTGCCACCACCCAAGGGCAGGGGCCTCTTCCCCAGCATTTT
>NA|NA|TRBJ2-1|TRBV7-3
CASSYGGTGNNEQFF
TGTGCCAGCAGCTACGGGGGAACAGGCAACAATGAGCAGTTCTTC
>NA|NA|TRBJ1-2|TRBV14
CASSHGQSYGYTF
TGTGCCAGCAGCCACGGACAGAGCTATGGCTACACCTTC
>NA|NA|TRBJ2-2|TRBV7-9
CASSLRQGDTGELFF
TGTGCCAGCAGCTTACGGCAGGGCGACACCGGGGAGCTGTTTTTT
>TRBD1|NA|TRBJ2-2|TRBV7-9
CASSPEAGQGMIGELFF
TGTGCCAGCAGCCCCGAGGCAGGACAGGGGATGATCGGGGAGCTGTTTTTT
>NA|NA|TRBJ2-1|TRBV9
CASSGGTDYYNEQFF
TGTGCCAGCAGCGGCGGGACAGATTACTACAATGAGCAGTTCTTC
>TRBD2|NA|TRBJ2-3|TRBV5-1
CVSQRGPTDTQYF
TGCGTCAGCCAGCGGGGGCCCACAGATACGCAGTATTTT
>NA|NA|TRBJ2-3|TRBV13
CASSLRPRDTQYF
TGTGCCAGCAGCCTGAGGCCGCGGGATACGCAGTATTTT
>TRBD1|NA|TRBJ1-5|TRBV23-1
CASSQWGQGDDQPQHF
TGCGCCAGCAGTCAATGGGGACAGGGGGACGATCAGCCCCAGCATTTT
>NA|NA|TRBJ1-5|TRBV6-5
CASSPSSNQPQHF
TGTGCCAGCAGTCCAAGCAGCAATCAGCCCCAGCATTTT
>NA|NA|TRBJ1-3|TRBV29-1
CSVVGGSSGNTIYF
TGCAGCGTTGTCGGCGGAAGCTCTGGAAACACCATATATTTT
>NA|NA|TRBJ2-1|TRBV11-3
CASSLGEGGQFF
TGTGCCAGCAGCTTAGGCGAGGGTGGTCAGTTCTTC
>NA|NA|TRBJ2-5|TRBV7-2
CASSSTGSGETQYF
TGTGCCAGCAGCTCCACAGGGTCAGGGGAGACCCAGTACTTC
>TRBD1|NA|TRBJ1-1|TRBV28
CASTGGIRDRGNTEAFF
TGTGCCAGCACTGGGGGAATAAGGGACAGGGGAAACACTGAAGCTTTCTTT
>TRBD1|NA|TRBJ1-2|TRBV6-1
CASSEEGQGIGYGYTF
TGTGCCAGCAGTGAAGAAGGACAGGGGATCGGCTATGGCTACACCTTC
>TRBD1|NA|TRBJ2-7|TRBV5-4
CASSLGQGASYEQYF
TGTGCCAGCAGCTTGGGGCAGGGGGCATCCTACGAGCAGTACTTC
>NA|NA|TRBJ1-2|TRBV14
CASSQQGEYGYTF
TGTGCCAGCAGCCAACAGGGTGAATATGGCTACACCTTC
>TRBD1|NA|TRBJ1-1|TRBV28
CASSPPGGTEAFF
TGTGCCAGCAGCCCCCCAGGGGGGACTGAAGCTTTCTTT
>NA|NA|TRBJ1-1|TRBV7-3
CASSLWGPTEAFF
TGTGCCAGCAGCTTATGGGGGCCGACTGAAGCTTTCTTT
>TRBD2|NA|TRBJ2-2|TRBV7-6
CASSLGGGNTGELFF
TGTGCCAGCAGCTTGGGCGGGGGAAACACCGGGGAGCTGTTTTTT
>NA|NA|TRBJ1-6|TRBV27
CASRLRTSPLHF
TGTGCCAGCAGACTTCGAACTTCACCCCTCCACTTT
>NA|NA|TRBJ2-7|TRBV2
CASSSDSSYEQYF
TGTGCCAGCAGTTCGGACAGCTCCTACGAGCAGTACTTC
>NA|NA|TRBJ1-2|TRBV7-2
CASSPGLERPNYGYTF
TGTGCCAGCAGCCCGGGACTGGAGCGTCCTAACTATGGCTACACCTTC
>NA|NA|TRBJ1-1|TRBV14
CASSQVQGRLNTEAFF
TGTGCCAGCAGCCAAGTACAGGGTCGTTTGAACACTGAAGCTTTCTTT